The sequence of this T cell receptor (beta chain) was determined in a study of shared T cell receptors in the human thymus. Germline CDR1 and CDR2: LGHNA and YSLEER. CDR3 length equals 15 residues. V shed 0 bases and J shed 5 bases, with 13 bases lying between them. TCRdb's table, derived via immunoSEQ multiplex PCR, lists solely in-frame clones and lacks some. The data contain 550,000 to 800,000 clones, over 75% of them singletons. These data also featured in a second study, about human thymus T cells. That source notes: Surgeons resected thymus tissue during corrective heart surgery.

Sequenced: thymocytes. This TCR was sampled from a girl less than two years old with a congenital heart defect. The chain has TRBV4-3 and TRBJ1-1; D is unclear. The CDR3: CASSQDWQTGTEAFF. CDR3 nucleotides: TGCGCCAGCAGCCAAGATTGGCAGACGGGGACTGAAGCTTTCTTT.